A selection of T cell receptor beta chains follows, all from one sample in a study of regulatory T cells in long-lasting Graves disease. TCRdb used MiXCR to reprocess the multiplex PCR reads, holding one entry per CDR3 protein. The sample carries 300,000 to 350,000 distinct CDR3 sequences, around a fifth recorded once. The sample in question was peripheral blood mononuclear cells (PBMCs), obtained when the disease was refractory, from a patient treated with antithyroid drugs. These receptors were obtained from a female donor with Graves disease. Each CDR3 is given with its conserved first and last residue. The D gene is left open where the match is weak. Clone size is given for some rows only: seen once, a few or many times, or a class if the clone is expanded.

J gene,D gene,clone size,V gene,CDR3 protein,CDR3 DNA
TRBJ1-5,NA,many,TRBV12-3/TRBV12-4,CASSRTGGEQPQHF,TGTGCCAGCAGCCGGACGGGCGGGGAACAGCCCCAGCATTTT
TRBJ1-2,NA,many,TRBV5-5,CASSGDLLFGYTF,TGTGCCAGCAGCGGGGACCTTCTATTCGGCTACACCTTC
TRBJ2-1,TRBD2,NA,TRBV7-8,CASSLTGLAVNTYNEQFF,TGTGCCAGCAGCTTAACTGGTCTAGCGGTTAACACCTACAATGAGCAGTTCTTC
TRBJ1-1,TRBD1,NA,TRBV18,CASSAGTGANTEAFF,TGTGCCAGCTCAGCCGGGACAGGGGCGAACACTGAAGCTTTCTTT
TRBJ2-7,NA,many,TRBV2,CASSDVVGNDEQYF,TGTGCCAGCAGTGATGTGGTAGGGAACGACGAGCAGTACTTC
TRBJ1-2,NA,few,TRBV5-1,CASSLVQGRSNYGYTF,TGCGCCAGCAGCTTGGTTCAGGGGAGAAGTAACTATGGCTACACCTTC
TRBJ2-4,NA,NA,TRBV5-1,CASSLGGIPKNIQYF,TGCGCCAGCAGCTTGGGTGGCATACCCAAAAACATTCAGTACTTC
TRBJ1-1,NA,many,TRBV7-2,CASSLEVNTEAFF,TGTGCCAGCAGCTTAGAAGTGAACACTGAAGCTTTCTTT
TRBJ2-2,NA,NA,TRBV28,CASSRYANTGELFF,TGTGCCAGCAGCCGGTACGCCAACACCGGGGAGCTGTTTTTT
TRBJ2-7,NA,few,TRBV7-9,CASSSFTGQLHYEQYF,TGTGCCAGCAGCTCCTTCACAGGTCAACTCCACTACGAGCAGTACTTC